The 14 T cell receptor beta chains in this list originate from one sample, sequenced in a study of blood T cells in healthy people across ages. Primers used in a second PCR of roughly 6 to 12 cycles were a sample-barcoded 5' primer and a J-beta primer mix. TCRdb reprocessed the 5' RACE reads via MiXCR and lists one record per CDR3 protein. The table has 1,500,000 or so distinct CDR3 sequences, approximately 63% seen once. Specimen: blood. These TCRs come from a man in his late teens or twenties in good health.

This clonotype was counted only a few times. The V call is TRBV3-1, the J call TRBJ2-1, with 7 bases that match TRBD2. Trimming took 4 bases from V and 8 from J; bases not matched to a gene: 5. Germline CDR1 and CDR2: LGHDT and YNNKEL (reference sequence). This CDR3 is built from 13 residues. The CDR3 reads CASSLKTSYEQFF. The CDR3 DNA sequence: TGTGCCAGCAGCCTTAAGACTAGCTATGAGCAGTTCTTC.

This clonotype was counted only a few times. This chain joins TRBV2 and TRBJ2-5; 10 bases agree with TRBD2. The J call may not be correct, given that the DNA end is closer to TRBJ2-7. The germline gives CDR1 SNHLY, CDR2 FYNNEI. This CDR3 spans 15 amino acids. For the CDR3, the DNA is TGTGCCAGCAGTGTTAGCCCTAGCGGGAGCTACGAGCAGTACTTC. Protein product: CASSVSPSGSYEQYF.

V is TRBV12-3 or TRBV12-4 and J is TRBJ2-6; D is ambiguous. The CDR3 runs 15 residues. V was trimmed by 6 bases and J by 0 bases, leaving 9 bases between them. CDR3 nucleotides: TGTGCCAGCAGCGCGACTCGCTCTGGGGCCAACGTCCTGACTTTC. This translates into CASSATRSGANVLTF.

The CDR3 bases are TGTGCCAGCAGTTACCGTACATTCGCTACAACTAATGAAAAACTGTTTTTT. It specifies CASSYRTFATTNEKLFF. The chain couples TRBV6-2 or TRBV6-3 to TRBJ1-4; D is unclear. Looked up from germline, CDR1 is MNHEY and CDR2 is SVGEGT. The V end was cut by 2 bases, the J end by 0 bases, with 13 bases between. The CDR3 extends over 17 amino acids.

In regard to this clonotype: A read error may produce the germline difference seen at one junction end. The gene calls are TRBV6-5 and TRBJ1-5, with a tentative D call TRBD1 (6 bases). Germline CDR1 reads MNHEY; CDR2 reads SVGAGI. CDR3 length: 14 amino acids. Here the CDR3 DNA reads TGTGCCAGCAGTGACTCCGGGGGGCACCAGCCCCAGCATTTT. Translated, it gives CASSDSGGHQPQHF.

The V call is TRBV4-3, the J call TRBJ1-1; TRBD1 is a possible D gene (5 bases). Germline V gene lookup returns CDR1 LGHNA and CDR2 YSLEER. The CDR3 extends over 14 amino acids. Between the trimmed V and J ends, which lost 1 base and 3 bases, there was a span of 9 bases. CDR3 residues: CASSQGRADTEAFF. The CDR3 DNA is TGCGCCAGCAGCCAAGGCAGGGCTGACACTGAAGCTTTCTTT.

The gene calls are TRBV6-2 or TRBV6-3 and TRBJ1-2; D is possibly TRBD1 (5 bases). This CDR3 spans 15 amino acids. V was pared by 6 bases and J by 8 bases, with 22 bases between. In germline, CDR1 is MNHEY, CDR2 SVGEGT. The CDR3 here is CASRGLDGREGGYTF. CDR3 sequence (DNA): TGTGCCAGCAGGGGGCTCGACGGTAGAGAAGGGGGCTACACCTTC.

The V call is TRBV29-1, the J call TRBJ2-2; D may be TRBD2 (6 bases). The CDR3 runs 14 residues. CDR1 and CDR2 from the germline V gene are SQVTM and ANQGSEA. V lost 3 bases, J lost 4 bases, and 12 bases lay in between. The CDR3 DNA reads TGCAGCGTTGATGGAGGGGATGGCACCGGGGAGCTGTTTTTT. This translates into CSVDGGDGTGELFF.

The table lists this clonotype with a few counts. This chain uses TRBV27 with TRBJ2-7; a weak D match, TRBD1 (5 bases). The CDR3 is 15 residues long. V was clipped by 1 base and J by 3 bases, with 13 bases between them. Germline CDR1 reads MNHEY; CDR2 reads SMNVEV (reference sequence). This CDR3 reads CASSLYEPQGYEQYF. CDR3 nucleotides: TGTGCCAGCAGTTTATACGAACCCCAGGGCTACGAGCAGTACTTC.

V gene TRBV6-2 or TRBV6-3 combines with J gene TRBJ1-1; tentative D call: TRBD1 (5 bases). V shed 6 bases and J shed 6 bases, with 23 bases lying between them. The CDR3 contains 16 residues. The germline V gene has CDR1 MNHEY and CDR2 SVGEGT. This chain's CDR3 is CASSPLFQGFLAEAFF. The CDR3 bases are TGTGCCAGCAGCCCTCTCTTTCAGGGATTCTTGGCTGAAGCTTTCTTT.

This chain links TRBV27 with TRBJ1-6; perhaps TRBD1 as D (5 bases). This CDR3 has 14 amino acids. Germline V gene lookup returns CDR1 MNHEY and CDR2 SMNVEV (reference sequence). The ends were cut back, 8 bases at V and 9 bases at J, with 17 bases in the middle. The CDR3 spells CASAPGLSISPLHF. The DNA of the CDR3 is TGTGCCAGCGCCCCAGGGTTGTCCATTTCACCCCTCCACTTT.

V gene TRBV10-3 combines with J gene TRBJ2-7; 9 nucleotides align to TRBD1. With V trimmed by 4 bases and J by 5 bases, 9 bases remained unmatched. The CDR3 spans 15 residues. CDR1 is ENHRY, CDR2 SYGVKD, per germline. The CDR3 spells CAISGTGTGYHEQYF. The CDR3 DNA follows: TGTGCCATCAGTGGAACCGGGACAGGGTACCACGAGCAGTACTTC.

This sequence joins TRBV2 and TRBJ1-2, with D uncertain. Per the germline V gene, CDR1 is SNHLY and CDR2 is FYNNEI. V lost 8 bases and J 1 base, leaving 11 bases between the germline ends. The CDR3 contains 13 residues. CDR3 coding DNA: TGTGCCAGCCCAATGGACGGTAACTATGGCTACACCTTC. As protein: CASPMDGNYGYTF.

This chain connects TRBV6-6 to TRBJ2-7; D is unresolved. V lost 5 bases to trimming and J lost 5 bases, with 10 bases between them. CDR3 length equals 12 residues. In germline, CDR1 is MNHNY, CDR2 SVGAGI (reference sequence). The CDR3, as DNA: TGTGCCAGCAGTAAACCTAACGACGAGCAGTACTTC. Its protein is CASSKPNDEQYF.